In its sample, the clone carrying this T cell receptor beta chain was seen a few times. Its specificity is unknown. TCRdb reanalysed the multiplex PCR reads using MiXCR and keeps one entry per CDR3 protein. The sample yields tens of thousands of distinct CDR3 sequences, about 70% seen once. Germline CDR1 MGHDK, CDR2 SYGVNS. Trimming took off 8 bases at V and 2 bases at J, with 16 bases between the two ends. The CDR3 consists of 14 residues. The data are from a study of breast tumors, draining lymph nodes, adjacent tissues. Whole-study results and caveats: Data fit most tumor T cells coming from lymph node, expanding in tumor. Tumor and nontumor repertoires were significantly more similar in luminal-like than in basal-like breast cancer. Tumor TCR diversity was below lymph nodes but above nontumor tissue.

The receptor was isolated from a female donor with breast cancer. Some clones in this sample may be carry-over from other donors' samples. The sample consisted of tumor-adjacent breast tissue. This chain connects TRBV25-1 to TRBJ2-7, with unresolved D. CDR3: CASGSAEFAYEQYF. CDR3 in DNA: TGTGCCAGCGGTTCTGCCGAATTTGCCTACGAGCAGTACTTC.